These 4 T cell receptor beta chains came from one sample sequenced in a study of PD-1 blockade in classical Hodgkin lymphoma. Only in-frame clones appear in the TCRdb table, and some are missing; sequencing was by immunoSEQ multiplex PCR. The sample yields about 20,000 clones, about four fifths seen once. Time point in this sample: newly diagnosed, previously untreated cHL patient sample. Negative magnetic selection isolated CD4+ T cells from thawed PBMCs. Sequences were obtained from CD4+ T cells from blood. The receptors derive from a human donor with classical Hodgkin lymphoma.

V and J are TRBV19 and TRBJ1-6; a weak D match, TRBD1 (5 bases). V was pared by 4 bases and J by 0 bases, with 7 bases between. This CDR3 has 15 residues. CDR1 is LNHDA and CDR2 is SQIVND in the germline V gene (reference sequence). CDR3 residues: CASSTGSSYNSPLHF. The CDR3 DNA follows: TGTGCCAGTAGTACAGGGAGCTCCTATAATTCACCCCTCCACTTT.

This sequence joins TRBV7-9 and TRBJ2-5; 11 bases are shared with TRBD2. This CDR3 contains 14 residues. The germline V gene encodes CDR1 SEHNR and CDR2 FQNEAQ (reference sequence). J gave up 4 bases and V 5 bases, and 3 bases lay outside the gene matches. The CDR3 loop reads CASSHSGRVETQYF. DNA of the CDR3: TGTGCCAGCAGCCATAGCGGGAGGGTAGAGACCCAGTACTTC.

Regarding this clone: The sample holds other DNA sequences that translate to the same CDR3. The chain couples TRBV14 to TRBJ1-2; maybe TRBD1 (5 bases). The V end was cut by 3 bases, the J end by 1 base, with 9 bases between. CDR1 and CDR2 (germline): SGHDN, FVKESK. This CDR3 is built from 14 residues. The CDR3 spells CASSQAGINYGYTF. In DNA, the CDR3 is TGTGCCAGCAGCCAGGCAGGGATTAACTATGGCTACACCTTC.

This chain joins TRBV25-1 and TRBJ1-4, with a weak D call TRBD1 (6 bases). The CDR3 has 13 residues. V dropped 4 bases and J dropped 11 bases, with 14 bases sitting between them. Per germline, CDR1 MGHDK and CDR2 SYGVNS. The CDR3 coding sequence is TGTGCCAGCAGTGCCCTAAGACAGGATAAACTGTTTTTT. Translated: CASSALRQDKLFF.